This T cell receptor beta chain emerged from a study of cytomegalovirus exposure and HLA in healthy donors. In the case of this clone: Its antigen is not known.

Whole-study results and caveats: TCR sequences were mostly rare, though some public TCRs occurred in many donors. Earlier analysis looked at TCR beta V segments, and most were productive about 87% or about 30% of the time.

Primers for the PCR totalled 60 Vbeta and 13 Jbeta. Measured with immunoSEQ multiplex PCR; TCRdb has only the in-frame clones, and not every one. This sample has about 130,000 clones, with 81% found just once. The sequence derives from a man younger than 30 in good health and CMV-seronegative. Sequencing input: PBMCs.

CDR3 DNA sequence: TGTGCCAGCAGTCGGACTAGCGGGGGAGCTACTAGCACAGATACGCAGTATTTT. Translation: CASSRTSGGATSTDTQYF. The V call is TRBV7-3, the J call TRBJ2-3; 13 nucleotides line up with TRBD2. Germline V gene lookup returns CDR1 SGHTA and CDR2 FQGTGA. The CDR3 sequence is 18 residues long. The V segment lost 6 bases and the J segment 0 bases; nucleotides outside the gene matches: 9.